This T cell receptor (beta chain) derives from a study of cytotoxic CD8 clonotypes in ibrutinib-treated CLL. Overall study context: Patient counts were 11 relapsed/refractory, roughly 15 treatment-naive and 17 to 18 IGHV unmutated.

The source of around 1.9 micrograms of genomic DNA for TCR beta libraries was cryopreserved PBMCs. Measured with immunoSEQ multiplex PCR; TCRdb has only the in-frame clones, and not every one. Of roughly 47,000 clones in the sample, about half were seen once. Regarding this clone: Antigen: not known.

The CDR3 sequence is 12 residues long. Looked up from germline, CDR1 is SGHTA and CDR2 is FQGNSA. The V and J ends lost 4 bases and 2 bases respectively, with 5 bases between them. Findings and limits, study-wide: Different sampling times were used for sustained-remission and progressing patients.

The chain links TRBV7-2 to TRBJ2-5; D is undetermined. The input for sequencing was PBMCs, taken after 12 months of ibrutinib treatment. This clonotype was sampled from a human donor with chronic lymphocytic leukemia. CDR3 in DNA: TGTGCCAGCAGCTCGTTGCAAGAGACCCAGTACTTC. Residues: CASSSLQETQYF.